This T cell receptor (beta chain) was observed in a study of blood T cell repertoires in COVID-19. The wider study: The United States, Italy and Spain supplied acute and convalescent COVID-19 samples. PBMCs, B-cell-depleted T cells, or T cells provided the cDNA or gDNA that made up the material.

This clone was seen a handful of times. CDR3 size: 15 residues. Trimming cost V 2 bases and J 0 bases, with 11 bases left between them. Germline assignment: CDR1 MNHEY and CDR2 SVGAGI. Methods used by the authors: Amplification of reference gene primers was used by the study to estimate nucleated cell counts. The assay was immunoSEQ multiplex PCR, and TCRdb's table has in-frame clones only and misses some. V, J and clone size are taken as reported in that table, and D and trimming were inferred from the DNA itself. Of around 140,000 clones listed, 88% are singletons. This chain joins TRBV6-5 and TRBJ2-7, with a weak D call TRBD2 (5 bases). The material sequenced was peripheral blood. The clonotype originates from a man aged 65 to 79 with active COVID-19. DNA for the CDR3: TGTGCCAGCAGTTACGGGAGCCCTAGCTCCTACGAGCAGTACTTC. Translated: CASSYGSPSSYEQYF.